This TCR beta chain comes out of a study of early T cells in non-severe SARS-CoV-2 infection. The wider study: Sequencing targeted bulk RNA from unsorted whole blood, leaving chains unpaired. Study-wide points: VDJdb-based matching was biased toward anti-spike CD8 responses and missed private and CD4 specificities.

Trimming at V came to 6 bases and at J to 7 bases, leaving 10 bases not matched to a gene. The CDR3 length is 15 residues. CDR1 SGHDN and CDR2 FVKESK come from the germline V gene. Attachment of unique molecular identifiers to individual cDNA molecules was performed. TCRdb analysed the 5' RACE reads with MiXCR anew, one entry per CDR3 protein. The sample gives 25,000 to 35,000 distinct CDR3 sequences, more than 4.5% of which show up once; 5.3% is in the top ten. This clonotype was seen repeatedly, ten times or more. Its antigen is currently unknown. The sample consisted of whole blood. This chain links TRBV14 with TRBJ2-1; 9 positions match TRBD2. The clonotype comes from an adult who was a healthcare worker with PCR-confirmed SARS-CoV-2 infection or an uninfected control (not recorded which). The CDR3 bases are TGTGCCAGCAGTCTGGGGGCTAGCGGGGTGAATGAGCAGTTCTTC. Protein: CASSLGASGVNEQFF.